The rows below give T cell receptor beta chains drawn from one sample of a study of T cell clones after liver transplantation. Clones were sequenced by immunoSEQ multiplex PCR, and TCRdb holds only the in-frame ones, with some missing. The table lists over 15,000 clones, approximately 88% of them singletons. The material was CD8+ T cells from blood, obtained before liver transplant. The receptors were sampled from a human donor who received a liver transplant. CDR3s include the opening cysteine and the closing phenylalanine or tryptophan. The D gene is left open where the match is weak. Part of the rows lack a size; the others show once, few, many or a class for expanded clones.

V,D,size,J,DNA,CDR3
TRBV2,NA,NA,TRBJ2-7,TGTGCCAGCAGGGAGAAGTACGAGCAGTACTTC,CASREKYEQYF
TRBV7-9,TRBD1,NA,TRBJ1-5,TGTGCCAGCAGCTTCGGGACAGGGCCGGAGCCCCAGCATTTT,CASSFGTGPEPQHF
TRBV29-1,NA,NA,TRBJ2-7,TGCAGCTTTTTTAAGGGAAACGAGCAGTACTTC,CSFFKGNEQYF
TRBV7-8,NA,NA,TRBJ2-1,TGTGCCAGCAGCCCATGGGGCGGGTCCTACAATGAGCAGTTCTTC,CASSPWGGSYNEQFF
TRBV19,NA,NA,TRBJ2-7,TGTGCCAGCTCGCCCGGGGGCAGGGGGTACGAGCAGTACTTC,CASSPGGRGYEQYF
TRBV7-9,NA,NA,TRBJ2-7,TGTGCCAGCAGCTCCAACCAAGGCTACGAGCAGTACTTC,CASSSNQGYEQYF
TRBV30,NA,NA,TRBJ1-1,TGTGCCTGGCAAAAGAACACTGAAGCTTTCTTT,CAWQKNTEAFF
TRBV6-5,TRBD2,NA,TRBJ2-1,TGTGCCAGCAGTTACTCGCCTAGCGGGAGCCATGAGCAGTTCTTC,CASSYSPSGSHEQFF
TRBV5-4,NA,NA,TRBJ2-1,TGTGCCAGCAGTCGGGACTGGGGCTCGTCCTACAATGAGCAGTTCTTC,CASSRDWGSSYNEQFF
TRBV6-1,NA,NA,TRBJ2-3,TGTGCCAGCAGTGAATTGGACCCAATCAGCACAGATACGCAGTATTTT,CASSELDPISTDTQYF
TRBV7-2,NA,few,TRBJ1-1,TGTGCCAGCAGCTTTTCAGGGAACACTGAAGCTTTCTTT,CASSFSGNTEAFF
TRBV4-1,NA,few,TRBJ2-7,TGCGCCAGCACCCAGGGGAACGAGCAGTACTTC,CASTQGNEQYF
TRBV9,NA,NA,TRBJ1-1,TGTGCCAGCAGCGTAGGGGGGGCGGACACTGAAGCTTTCTTT,CASSVGGADTEAFF
TRBV7-9,NA,NA,TRBJ2-7,TGTGCCAGCAGCCCCCATAACGAGCAGTACTTC,CASSPHNEQYF
TRBV28,TRBD1,NA,TRBJ2-7,TGTGCCAGCAGTTATCCGGGACAGGGCTACGAGCAGTACTTC,CASSYPGQGYEQYF
TRBV4-1,TRBD2,medium-sized,TRBJ2-1,TGCGCCAGCAGCCAAGCCAGGGCTAGCGGGAGGGGCGCCTACAATGAGCAGTTCTTC,CASSQARASGRGAYNEQFF
TRBV4-1,NA,NA,TRBJ1-1,TGCGCCAGCAGCCAAGTCGGGAACACTGAAGCTTTCTTT,CASSQVGNTEAFF
TRBV27,NA,NA,TRBJ1-5,TGTGCCAGCATGTATGGGGTGGGACAGCCCCAGCATTTT,CASMYGVGQPQHF
TRBV6-6,NA,few,TRBJ2-7,TGTGCCAGCACCCTCTTGCCCCTCCACCCCTACGAGCAGTACTTC,CASTLLPLHPYEQYF
TRBV19,NA,NA,TRBJ1-1,TGTGCCAGTAGTATGTCAGGGCCGAACACTGAAGCTTTCTTT,CASSMSGPNTEAFF
TRBV28,NA,NA,TRBJ1-1,TGTGCCAGCAGGGTTTGGGGATTGAACACTGAAGCTTTCTTT,CASRVWGLNTEAFF
TRBV5-1,NA,NA,TRBJ2-7,TGCGCCAGCACCCTAGGGGAGCGCTCCTACGAGCAGTACTTC,CASTLGERSYEQYF